This T cell receptor beta chain was identified in a study of cytomegalovirus exposure and HLA in healthy donors (dated by TCRdb to about 2017). In terms of the full investigation: In an earlier analysis of 550 to 750 of the donors, about 260 Gb of sequence data and 117 million unique TCR beta sequences from about 179 million T cells were reported. Class I and class II HLA loci were covered by the typing at four-digit resolution. The number of donors typed differed by locus, with roughly 620-630 for A, B, C, DRB1 and DQB1, around 520 for DQA1, under 610 for DPA1, and some 440 for DPB1. The later analysis used no new phenotypic data to find candidate immune exposures, relying instead on TCR beta sequences and their occurrence across donors. Donor age, sex, ethnicity and CMV serostatus were compiled alongside the repertoire data. All discovery cohort repertoires had been generated using a single sequencing platform. About five DR-DQ haplotypes were handled as single units for association and clustering, since linkage in the cohort was strong. A later genetic analysis used genome-wide SNP genotypes for about three fifths of the roughly 700 donors, treating that subset as a discovery cohort. An earlier analysis of approximately 500 of the donors applied high-throughput TCR beta sequencing to assess whether each TCR beta V gene segment acted as functional or pseudogenic. To predict cytomegalovirus infection status, the study brought together high-throughput TCR immunosequencing, statistical association of individual TCRs with disease status, and machine learning. On average, 235,054 unique TCR beta nucleotide sequences were sequenced per donor among 398 genotyped donors of the cohort, with approximately 18% of those sequences being non-productive. Roughly 300 gigabases of sequencing data and roughly 90 million unique TCR sequences were included in an early release covering roughly 600 HLA-typed donors. Using immunosequencing, the study profiled T cell repertoires from approximately 700 subjects and related those repertoires to cytomegalovirus serostatus. The study aimed to test whether signatures of past pathogen exposure could be identified by cataloging public T cell receptors. A separate validation cohort of 100 to 150 different subjects was used in addition to the roughly 720-subject first cohort. Of the roughly 400 genotyped donors, 81% were placed in the genetic ancestry cluster associated with self-reported Caucasian donors. In a later analysis, previously published TCR beta repertoires from 500 to 750 donors were re-analyzed and high-resolution HLA genotyping was added so that TCR occurrence patterns could be studied.

Study-wide findings and limitations: Most TCR sequences were observed very rarely across donors, whereas some public TCRs were present in many individuals. A later analysis found that TCR association rates varied across HLA loci, with DRB1 alleles showing the most associated TCRs and HLA-C alleles the fewest. When HLA alleles, especially DR and DQ, strongly co-occurred, TCR associations were difficult to assign to individual alleles. Because HLA typing was missing for some donors at each locus, association tests included only the typed subset. Several of the top co-occurrence clusters appeared to be linked to parvovirus B19, influenza, CMV and Epstein-Barr virus, according to a later analysis. The cohort was sequenced for TCR beta chains only, and without alpha or paired-chain data the features that could be detected were limited. V-gene and J-gene trimming of TCR beta chains was associated with a missense DCLRE1C variant in a later genetic analysis, and the association was replicated in an independent cohort. According to a later genetic analysis, donors in an Asian-associated ancestry cluster had fewer N-insertions in productive TCRs than the approximately 670-donor mean. In a later analysis, HLA-associated TCR beta chains showed more clonal expansion and lower generation probabilities than non-associated chains that were equally common. In vitro tests confirmed that a few of the cytomegalovirus-associated TCR beta chains recognize cytomegalovirus antigens. A cluster of highly shared sequence variants was judged likely to represent a technical artifact of the sequencing pipeline. In both the original and validation cohorts, the classifier was reported to diagnose cytomegalovirus status with high specificity and sensitivity. A later analysis found that most CMV-associated TCR beta chains appeared HLA-restricted, with HLA associations seemingly driven largely by CMV exposure. According to the authors, the approach could potentially be generalized to other disease states and immunological phenotypes. The study gave a list of 150 to 200 TCR beta chains associated with cytomegalovirus. Presence/absence analyses assumed roughly uniform sequencing depth across donors, an assumption that may not hold. Because counts were too low, roughly 17 rarely observed V segments, including chromosome 9 orphons, were left out of the earlier analysis of several hundred of the donors. CMV serostatus was the only immune exposure information available for the cohort. In an earlier analysis of roughly 500 of the donors, most TCR beta V segments appeared in productive rearrangements about 87% or about 30% of the time, broadly matching IMGT annotations. Some IMGT-functional V segments, including TRBV6-2 and TRBV6-3, could not be told apart with the 87-base-pair reads, so those segments were excluded. Specific HLA alleles were associated with over 15,000 TCR beta sequences at a false discovery rate of 0.05 in a later analysis. Correlated functional status among segregating V segments might reflect linkage disequilibrium, but an unknown experimental factor could not be ruled out. A further reported finding was that TCR beta sequences accurately predicted the HLA-A and HLA-B alleles for most subjects in the first cohort.

The cohort was made up of roughly 670 healthy bone marrow donors. At the time of sampling, all cohort members were nominally healthy, though unrecorded immune exposures were likely present. The donor was CMV seronegative and was included in the group of a few hundred seronegative cohort members. Every donor gave a peripheral blood sample, and the peripheral blood mononuclear cells from that sample were used for TCR beta sequencing. The Qiagen DNeasy Blood Extraction Kit was used to extract genomic DNA from the blood cell samples. Library creation used the immunoSEQ multiplex PCR assay. A mixture of 60 forward primers for TCR Vbeta segments and 13 reverse primers for TCR Jbeta segments was used in the multiplex PCR. Amplification of the CDR3 region of rearranged TCR beta genes was performed with a multiplex PCR assay on genomic DNA. Amplified TCR beta libraries were sequenced as 87-base-pair reads on the Illumina HiSeq System. The original pipeline was this. A later analysis tallied 70 million to 100 million unique TCR beta chains across the 666 repertoires, and roughly 11 million of those chains were shared by two or more donors. Raw reads were error-corrected and collapsed into unique sequences by a nearest-neighbor algorithm in which closely related sequences were merged to remove PCR and sequencing errors. To assign V, D and J gene segments, CDR3 sequences were aligned to IMGT reference sequences. Each retained sequence needed at least a six-nucleotide match to both a V gene segment and a J gene segment. A rearrangement counted as productive if the CDR3 had no stop codons and remained in frame with V and J, and every other rearrangement counted as non-productive. CDR3 was defined according to IMGT convention as the region running from the second conserved V-encoded cysteine to the conserved J-encoded phenylalanine. The earlier analysis of about 590 of the donors excluded sequences that lacked an unambiguous match to a single V gene segment. An earlier analysis of fewer than 750 of the donors called V segments functional above 56.7% productive rearrangements and segregating when the between-donor standard deviation exceeded 5%. A statistical classification framework was built for diagnosing cytomegalovirus status from the catalog of TCR beta chain sequences. V and J gene assignment, in a later analysis, came from comparing TCR nucleotide sequences with IMGT/GENE-DB human TR gene sequences. The TCRdist pipeline was used in a later analysis to assign CDR3 sequences and most-parsimonious VDJ recombination scenarios. In a later analysis, each TCR beta chain was defined by its CDR3 amino acid sequence together with its V-gene family, and reads lacking a unique V-gene family were excluded. A later analysis removed 550 to 650 highly shared, low-generation-probability nucleotide sequences to deal with suspected cross-contamination and a sequencing artifact. In a later analysis, a clonal expansion index for each public chain was calculated from normalized within-repertoire ranks of inferred template counts. In a later analysis, generation probabilities were computed with a VDJ recombination model fitted to out-of-frame rearrangements, and the resulting probabilities were checked against IGoR. A later analysis scored TCR-TCR, TCR-HLA and TCR-CMV co-occurrence with hypergeometric tests, applying a repertoire-size bias correction to TCR pairs. A later analysis estimated false discovery rates by permuting HLA or CMV assignments 20 times. A later analysis grouped co-occurring TCRs with DBSCAN, adding TCRdist sequence similarity when clustering within HLA-allele-positive subsets. For co-occurrence clustering, repertoires with fewer than 30,000 or more than 120,000 public chains were excluded, along with roughly 5 repertoires with anomalous nucleotide sharing. This immuneACCESS table, as held by TCRdb, lists in-frame sequences with V and J called but not all clones. Of the missing ones, under half trace to an unresolved V gene in checked studies; the others have no known cause. V, J and clone size are taken as reported in that table, and D and trimming were inferred from the DNA itself. Counted in this sample were 150,000 or so clones; less than 90% of them appeared once. The top ten hold roughly 2% of the sample.

From the cysteine up to the phenylalanine, the CDR3 has a length of 14 residues. Only the CDR3 DNA stays, 42 bases, in frame from base 1. The germline V gene encodes CDR1 SEHNR and CDR2 FQNEAQ (reference sequence). Worth noting for this clone: Its specific antigen is unknown. The junction and the germline gene differ at one end; a read error may be behind it.

The specimen was PBMCs. The source is a woman between 18 and 29 years old in good health and CMV-seronegative. Rearrangement joined TRBV7-9 to TRBJ1-5; TRBD1 lines up with 8 middle nucleotides. In nucleotide form, the sequence is TGTTCCAGCAGCTCACAGGGGGGGGATCAGCCCCAGCATTTT. The resulting protein is CSSSSQGGDQPQHF.